This is a list of T cell receptor beta chains from one sample in a study of siplizumab effects on memory and regulatory T cells. TCRdb keeps only in-frame clones here, not all; method: immunoSEQ multiplex PCR. The repertoire has some 99,000 clones, about 92% of them found once; the top ten carry around 0.73%. The sample consisted of Tregs sorted from blood. These TCRs come from a human donor in good health. Both conserved end residues are trimmed from each CDR3.

V gene: TRBV5-4
CDR3 protein: ASSLSGPSYNEQF

V gene: TRBV10-3
CDR3 protein: AMGTGGSPLH

V gene: TRBV28
CDR3 protein: ASSLIWQTGARHEQY

V gene: TRBV9
CDR3 protein: ASSAILVDTQY

V gene: TRBV7-2
CDR3 protein: ASSLRTGGNSPLH

V gene: TRBV18
CDR3 protein: ASSPTRMTGSYNSPLH

V gene: TRBV2
CDR3 protein: ASSVSGPGELF

V gene: TRBV7-8
CDR3 protein: ASSRRFSYNEQF

V gene: TRBV10-2
CDR3 protein: ASSDSGGGFGQPQH

V gene: TRBV7-2
CDR3 protein: ASSLYRVPDTQY

V gene: TRBV18
CDR3 protein: ASSHFLTSGLPYEQY

V gene: TRBV19
CDR3 protein: ASSTAGIYEQY

V gene: TRBV6-1
CDR3 protein: ASRGPGNYGYT

V gene: TRBV5-6
CDR3 protein: ASSLATYEQF

V gene: TRBV14
CDR3 protein: ASSQTPPGAYEQY

V gene: TRBV9
CDR3 protein: ASSVNSNSNQPQH

V gene: TRBV4-2
CDR3 protein: ASSQGPGRGTDTQY

V gene: TRBV5-1
CDR3 protein: ASSFMWAYQETQY

V gene: TRBV9
CDR3 protein: ASSATQGLTYEQY

V gene: TRBV7-2
CDR3 protein: ASSFGPTGYGYT

V gene: TRBV7-8
CDR3 protein: ASSYQGGGETQY

V gene: TRBV12-5
CDR3 protein: ATRGGVGTTNTGELF

V gene: TRBV7-3
CDR3 protein: ASSSRTGVREQF

V gene: TRBV5-1
CDR3 protein: ASSLTGGDTEAF

V gene: TRBV7-9
CDR3 protein: ASSFSGINQPQH

V gene: TRBV14
CDR3 protein: ASSQDRIREGVRGYT

V gene: TRBV6-1
CDR3 protein: ASSDFVSTAQEEQY

V gene: TRBV2
CDR3 protein: ASTLDLYEQY

V gene: TRBV7-2
CDR3 protein: ASSSTFTEAF

V gene: TRBV10-1
CDR3 protein: ASSRWGDVSYNSPLH

V gene: TRBV6-5
CDR3 protein: ASSSATGENYGYT

V gene: TRBV29-1
CDR3 protein: SETTGGGGYT

V gene: TRBV6-5
CDR3 protein: ASRGSTDTQY

V gene: TRBV12-5
CDR3 protein: ASGQGPNEKLF

V gene: TRBV10-3
CDR3 protein: AVRSQQGAERDGYT

V gene: TRBV27
CDR3 protein: ASSFVFVNTGELF

V gene: TRBV7-9
CDR3 protein: ASSNRTSGRNEQY

V gene: TRBV29-1
CDR3 protein: SGGGGTSHSNGYT

V gene: TRBV25-1
CDR3 protein: ASSESGRAGANVLT

V gene: TRBV18
CDR3 protein: ASSPTGTGYYEQY

V gene: TRBV6-6
CDR3 protein: ASRDFAGGSSYEQY

V gene: TRBV19
CDR3 protein: ASSMGKGERPQH

V gene: TRBV29-1
CDR3 protein: SAGPTSGSIDEQF